This section outlines one T cell receptor beta chain sequence together with its context. Its antigen is unidentified. The data originate from a study of identical twins. General study points: Beta out-of-frame sequences showed weaker excess sharing between twins. Out-of-frame TCR alpha sharing in monozygotic twins exceeded recombination model predictions. Whereas memory repertoires showed no such difference, abundant cord blood beta clonotypes carried fewer insertions.

Unique molecular identifiers were present on the cDNA, and a universal primer site came from template switching. TCRdb reanalysed the 5' RACE reads using MiXCR and keeps one entry per CDR3 protein. The sample holds about 160,000 distinct CDR3 sequences, approximately 3.5% seen once. The CDR3 extends over 18 amino acids. J was trimmed by 1 base and V by 4 bases; bases with no gene match: 7. Germline-derived CDR1 and CDR2 are LNHDA and SQIVND (reference sequence). This receptor was identified in a young man in good health. This chain links TRBV19 with TRBJ2-4; 13 positions match TRBD2. Input material: memory T cells sorted from blood. CDR3 in DNA: TGTGCCAGTAGTAGAAGGACTAGCGGGAGATATGCCAAAAACATTCAGTACTTC. This codes for CASSRRTSGRYAKNIQYF.